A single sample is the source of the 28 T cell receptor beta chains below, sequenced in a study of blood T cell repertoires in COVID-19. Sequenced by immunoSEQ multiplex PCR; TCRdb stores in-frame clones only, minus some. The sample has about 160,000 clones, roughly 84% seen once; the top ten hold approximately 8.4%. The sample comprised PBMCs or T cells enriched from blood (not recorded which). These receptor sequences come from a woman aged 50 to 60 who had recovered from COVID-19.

CDR3 residues: CASSPVTEYGYTF. The CDR3 nucleotides read TGTGCCAGCTCACCCGTGACTGAGTATGGCTACACCTTC. V is TRBV18 and J is TRBJ1-2; no clear D gene. V lost 3 bases and J lost 5, with 10 bases in between. Germline-derived CDR1 and CDR2 are KGHSH and LQKENI. The length of the CDR3 is 13 residues.

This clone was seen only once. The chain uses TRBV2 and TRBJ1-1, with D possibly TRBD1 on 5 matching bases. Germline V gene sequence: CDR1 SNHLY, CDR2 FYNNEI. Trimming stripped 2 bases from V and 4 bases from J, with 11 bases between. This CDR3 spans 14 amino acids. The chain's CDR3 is CASSEQGTLTEAFF. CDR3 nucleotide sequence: TGTGCCAGCAGTGAACAGGGCACCCTCACTGAAGCTTTCTTT.

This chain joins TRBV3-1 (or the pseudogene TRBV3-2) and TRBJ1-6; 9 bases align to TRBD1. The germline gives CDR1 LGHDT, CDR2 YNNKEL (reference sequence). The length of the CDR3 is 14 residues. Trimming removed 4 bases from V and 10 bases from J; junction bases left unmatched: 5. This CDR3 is CASSPGQGESPLHF. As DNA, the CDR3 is TGTGCCAGCAGCCCGGGACAGGGTGAATCACCCCTCCACTTT.

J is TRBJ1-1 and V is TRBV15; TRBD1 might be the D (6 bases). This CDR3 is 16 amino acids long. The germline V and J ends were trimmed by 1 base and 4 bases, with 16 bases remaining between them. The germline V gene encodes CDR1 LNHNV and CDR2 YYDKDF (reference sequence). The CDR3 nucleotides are TGTGCCACCAGCAGAGCCCGGGGGGCGAGAGGCACTGAAGCTTTCTTT. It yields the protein CATSRARGARGTEAFF.

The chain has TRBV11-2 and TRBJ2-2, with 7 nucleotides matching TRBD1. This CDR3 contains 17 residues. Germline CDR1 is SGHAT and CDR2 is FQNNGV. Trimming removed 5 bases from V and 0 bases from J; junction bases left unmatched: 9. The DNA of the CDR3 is TGTGCCAGCAGCCGCCCTGGACAGGATACGAACACCGGGGAGCTGTTTTTT. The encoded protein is CASSRPGQDTNTGELFF.

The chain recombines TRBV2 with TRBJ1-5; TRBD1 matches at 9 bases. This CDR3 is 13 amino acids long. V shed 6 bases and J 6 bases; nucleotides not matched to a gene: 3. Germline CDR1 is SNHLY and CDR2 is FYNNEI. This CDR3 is CASRQTGGQPQHF. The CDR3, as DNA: TGTGCCAGCAGGCAGACAGGGGGTCAGCCCCAGCATTTT.

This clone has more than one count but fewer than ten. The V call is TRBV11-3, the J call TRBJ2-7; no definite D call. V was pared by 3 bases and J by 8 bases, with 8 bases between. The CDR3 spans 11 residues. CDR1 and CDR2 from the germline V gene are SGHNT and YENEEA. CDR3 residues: CASSFRQQQYF. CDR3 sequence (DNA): TGTGCCAGCAGCTTCAGACAACAGCAGTACTTC. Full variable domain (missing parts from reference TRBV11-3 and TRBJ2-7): EAGVVQSPRYKIIEKKQPVAFWCNPISGHNTLYWYLQNLGQGPELLIRYENEEAVDDSQLPKDRFSAERLKGVDSTLKIQPAELGDSAVYLCASSFRQQQYFGPGTRLTVT.

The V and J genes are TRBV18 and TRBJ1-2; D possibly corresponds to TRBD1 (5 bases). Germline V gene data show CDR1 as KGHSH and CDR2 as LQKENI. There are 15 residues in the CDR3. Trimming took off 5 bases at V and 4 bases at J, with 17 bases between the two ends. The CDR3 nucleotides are TGTGCCAGCTCATCAACGACAGACCCACCCTATGGCTACACCTTC. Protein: CASSSTTDPPYGYTF.

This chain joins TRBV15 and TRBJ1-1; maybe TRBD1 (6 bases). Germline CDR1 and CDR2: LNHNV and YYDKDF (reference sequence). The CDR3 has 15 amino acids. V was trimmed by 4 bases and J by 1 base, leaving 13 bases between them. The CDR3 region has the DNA TGTGCCACCAGCACTAGGACAGATAGGAACACTGAAGCTTTCTTT. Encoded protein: CATSTRTDRNTEAFF.

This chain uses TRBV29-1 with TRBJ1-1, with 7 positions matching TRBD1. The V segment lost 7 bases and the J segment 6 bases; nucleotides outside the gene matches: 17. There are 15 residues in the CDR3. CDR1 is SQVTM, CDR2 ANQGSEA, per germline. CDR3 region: CSGRQGGPSVAEAFF. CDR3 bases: TGCAGCGGTAGACAGGGCGGCCCTTCGGTAGCTGAAGCTTTCTTT.

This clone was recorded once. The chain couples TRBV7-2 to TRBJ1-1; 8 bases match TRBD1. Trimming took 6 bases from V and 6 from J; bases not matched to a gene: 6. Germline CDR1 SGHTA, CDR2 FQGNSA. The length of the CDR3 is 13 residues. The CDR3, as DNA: TGTGCCAGCAGGTCGGACAGGGTTTCTGAAGCTTTCTTT. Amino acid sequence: CASRSDRVSEAFF.

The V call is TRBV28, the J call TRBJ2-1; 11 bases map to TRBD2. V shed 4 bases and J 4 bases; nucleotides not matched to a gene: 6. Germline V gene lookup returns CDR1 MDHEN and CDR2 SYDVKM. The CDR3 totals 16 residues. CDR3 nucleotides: TGTGCCAGCAGTTCGGTAGCGGGAGGGCGGTACAATGAGCAGTTCTTC. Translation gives CASSSVAGGRYNEQFF.

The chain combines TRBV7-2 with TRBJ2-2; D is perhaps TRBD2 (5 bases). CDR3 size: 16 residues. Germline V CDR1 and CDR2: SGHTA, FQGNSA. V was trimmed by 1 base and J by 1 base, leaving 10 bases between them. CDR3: CASSLGSAGNTGELFF. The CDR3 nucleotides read TGTGCCAGCAGCTTAGGGTCGGCGGGGAACACCGGGGAGCTGTTTTTT.

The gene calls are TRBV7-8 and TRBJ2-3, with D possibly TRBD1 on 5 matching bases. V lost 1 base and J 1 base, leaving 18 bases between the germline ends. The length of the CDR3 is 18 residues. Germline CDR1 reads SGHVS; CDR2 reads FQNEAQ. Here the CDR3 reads CASSLVLGGATRTDTQYF. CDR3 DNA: TGTGCCAGCAGCTTAGTTCTCGGTGGGGCCACACGCACAGATACGCAGTATTTT.

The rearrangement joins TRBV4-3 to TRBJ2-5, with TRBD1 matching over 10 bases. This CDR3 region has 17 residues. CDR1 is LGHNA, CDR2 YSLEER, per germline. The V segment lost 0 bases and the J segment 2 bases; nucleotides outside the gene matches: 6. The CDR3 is CASSQDPGQGLQETQYF. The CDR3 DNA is TGCGCCAGCAGCCAAGACCCGGGACAGGGGTTGCAAGAGACCCAGTACTTC.

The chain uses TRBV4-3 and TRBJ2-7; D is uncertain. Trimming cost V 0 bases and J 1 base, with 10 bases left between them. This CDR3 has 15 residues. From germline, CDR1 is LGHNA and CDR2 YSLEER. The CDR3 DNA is TGCGCCAGCAGCCAAGATTTATGGCAGTCCTACGAGCAGTACTTC. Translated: CASSQDLWQSYEQYF.

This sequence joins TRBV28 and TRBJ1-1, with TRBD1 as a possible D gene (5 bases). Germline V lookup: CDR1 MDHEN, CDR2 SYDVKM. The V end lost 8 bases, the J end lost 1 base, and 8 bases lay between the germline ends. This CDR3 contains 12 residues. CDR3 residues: CASGTGNTEAFF. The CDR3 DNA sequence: TGTGCCAGCGGAACAGGGAACACTGAAGCTTTCTTT.

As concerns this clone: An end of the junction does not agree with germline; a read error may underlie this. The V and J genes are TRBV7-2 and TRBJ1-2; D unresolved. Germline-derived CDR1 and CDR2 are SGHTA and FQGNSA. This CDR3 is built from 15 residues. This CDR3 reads CASTLSKRGNYGYTF. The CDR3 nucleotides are TGTGCCAGCACCTTATCTAAACGGGGTAATTATGGCTACACCTTC.

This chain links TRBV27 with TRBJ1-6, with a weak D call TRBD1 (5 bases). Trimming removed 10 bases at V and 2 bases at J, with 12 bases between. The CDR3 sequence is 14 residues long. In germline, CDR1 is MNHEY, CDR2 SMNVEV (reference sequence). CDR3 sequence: CATRWGAYNSPLHF. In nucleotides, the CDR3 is TGTGCCACCCGATGGGGGGCCTATAATTCACCCCTCCACTTT.

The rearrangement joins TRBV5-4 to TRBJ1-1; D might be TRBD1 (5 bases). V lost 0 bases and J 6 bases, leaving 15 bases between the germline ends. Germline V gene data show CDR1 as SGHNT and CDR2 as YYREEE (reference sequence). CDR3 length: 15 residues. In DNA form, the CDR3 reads TGTGCCAGCAGCTTGGCGGGAGAACTGGGGCCTGAAGCTTTCTTT. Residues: CASSLAGELGPEAFF.

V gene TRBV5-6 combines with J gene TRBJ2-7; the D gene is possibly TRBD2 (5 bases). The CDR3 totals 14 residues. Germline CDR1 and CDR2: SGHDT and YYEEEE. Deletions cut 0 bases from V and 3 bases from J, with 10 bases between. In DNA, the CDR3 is TGTGCCAGCAGCTTGGCTCTAGCCTACTACGAGCAGTACTTC. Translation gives CASSLALAYYEQYF. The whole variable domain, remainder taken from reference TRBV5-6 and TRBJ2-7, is DAGVTQSPTHLIKTRGQQVTLRCSPKSGHDTVSWYQQALGQGPQFIFQYYEEEERQRGNFPDRFSGHQFPNYSSELNVNALLLGDSALYLCASSLALAYYEQYFGPGTRLTVT.

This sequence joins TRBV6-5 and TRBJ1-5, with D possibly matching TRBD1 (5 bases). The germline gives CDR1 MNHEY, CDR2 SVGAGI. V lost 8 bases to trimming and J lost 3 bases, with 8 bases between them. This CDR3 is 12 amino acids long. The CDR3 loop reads CASVGPNQPQHF. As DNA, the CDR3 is TGTGCCAGCGTGGGGCCCAATCAGCCCCAGCATTTT.

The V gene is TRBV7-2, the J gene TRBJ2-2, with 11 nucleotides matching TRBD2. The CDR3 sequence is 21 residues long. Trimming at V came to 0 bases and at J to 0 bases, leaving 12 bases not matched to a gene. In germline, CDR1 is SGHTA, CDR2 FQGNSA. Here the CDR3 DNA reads TGTGCCAGCAGCTTAGCCGGGTTTGGACTAGCGGGTACCGCGAACACCGGGGAGCTGTTTTTT. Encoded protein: CASSLAGFGLAGTANTGELFF.

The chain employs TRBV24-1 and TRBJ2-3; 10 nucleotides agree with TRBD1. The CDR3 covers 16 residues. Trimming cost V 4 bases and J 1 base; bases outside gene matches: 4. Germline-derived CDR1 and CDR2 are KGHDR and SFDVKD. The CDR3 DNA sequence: TGTGCCACCAGTGACAGCGGACAGGGGGGCACAGATACGCAGTATTTT. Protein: CATSDSGQGGTDTQYF.

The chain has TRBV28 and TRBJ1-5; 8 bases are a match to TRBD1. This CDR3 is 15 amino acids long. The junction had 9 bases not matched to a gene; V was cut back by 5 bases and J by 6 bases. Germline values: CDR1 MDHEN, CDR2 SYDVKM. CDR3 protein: CASSRPGQASQPQHF. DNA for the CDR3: TGTGCCAGCAGTCGGCCGGGACAGGCGAGTCAGCCCCAGCATTTT. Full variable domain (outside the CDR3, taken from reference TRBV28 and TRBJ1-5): DVKVTQSSRYLVKRTGEKVFLECVQDMDHENMFWYRQDPGLGLRLIYFSYDVKMKEKGDIPEGYSVSREKKERFSLILESASTNQTSMYLCASSRPGQASQPQHFGDGTRLSIL.

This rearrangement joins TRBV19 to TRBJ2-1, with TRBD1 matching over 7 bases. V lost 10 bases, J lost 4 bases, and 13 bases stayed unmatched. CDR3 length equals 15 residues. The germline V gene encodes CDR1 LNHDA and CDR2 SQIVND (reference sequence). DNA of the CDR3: TGTGCCACTTCGGACCGGGACAGACTTTACAATGAGCAGTTCTTC. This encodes CATSDRDRLYNEQFF.

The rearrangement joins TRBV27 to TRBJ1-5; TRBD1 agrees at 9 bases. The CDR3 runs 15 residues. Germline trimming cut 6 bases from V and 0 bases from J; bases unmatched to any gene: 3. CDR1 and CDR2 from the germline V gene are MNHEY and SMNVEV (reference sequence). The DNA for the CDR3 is TGTGCCAGCAGGACAGGGGGACGTAGCAATCAGCCCCAGCATTTT. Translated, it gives CASRTGGRSNQPQHF.

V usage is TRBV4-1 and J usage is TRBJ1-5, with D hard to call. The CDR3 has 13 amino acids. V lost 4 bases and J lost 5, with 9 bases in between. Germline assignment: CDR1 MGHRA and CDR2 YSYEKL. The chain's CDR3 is CASSLSPYQPQHF. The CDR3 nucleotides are TGCGCCAGCAGCCTCTCCCCCTATCAGCCCCAGCATTTT.